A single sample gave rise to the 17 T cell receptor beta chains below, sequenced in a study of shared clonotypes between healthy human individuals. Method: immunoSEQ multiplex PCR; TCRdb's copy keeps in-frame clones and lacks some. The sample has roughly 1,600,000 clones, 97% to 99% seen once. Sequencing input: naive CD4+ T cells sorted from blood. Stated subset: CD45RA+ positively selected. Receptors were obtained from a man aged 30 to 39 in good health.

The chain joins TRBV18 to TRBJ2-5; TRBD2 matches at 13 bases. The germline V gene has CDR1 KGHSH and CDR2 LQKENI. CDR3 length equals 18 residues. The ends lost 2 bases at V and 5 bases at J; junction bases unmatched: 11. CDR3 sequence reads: CASSPDGRLAGGGETQYF. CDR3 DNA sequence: TGTGCCAGCTCACCAGATGGCCGACTAGCGGGAGGCGGGGAGACCCAGTACTTC.

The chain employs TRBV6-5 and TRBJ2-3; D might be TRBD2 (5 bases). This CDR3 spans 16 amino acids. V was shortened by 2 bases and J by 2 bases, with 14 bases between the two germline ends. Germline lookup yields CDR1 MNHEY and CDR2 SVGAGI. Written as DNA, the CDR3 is TGTGCCAGCAGTTACGCGCAGGCCGGGGTCACAGATACGCAGTATTTT. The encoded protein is CASSYAQAGVTDTQYF.

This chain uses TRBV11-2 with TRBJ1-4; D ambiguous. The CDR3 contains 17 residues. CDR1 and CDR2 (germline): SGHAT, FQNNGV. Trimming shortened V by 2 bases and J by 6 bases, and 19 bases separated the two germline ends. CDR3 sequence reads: CASSLNYDQAIHEKLFF. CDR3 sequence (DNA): TGTGCCAGCAGCTTAAACTACGATCAGGCCATTCATGAAAAACTGTTTTTT.

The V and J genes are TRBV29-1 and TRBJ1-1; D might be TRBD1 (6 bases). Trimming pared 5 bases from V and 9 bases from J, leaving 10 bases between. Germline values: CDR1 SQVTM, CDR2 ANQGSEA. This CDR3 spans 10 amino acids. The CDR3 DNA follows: TGCAGCGTTTCAAGGGGGAAAGCTTTCTTT. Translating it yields CSVSRGKAFF.

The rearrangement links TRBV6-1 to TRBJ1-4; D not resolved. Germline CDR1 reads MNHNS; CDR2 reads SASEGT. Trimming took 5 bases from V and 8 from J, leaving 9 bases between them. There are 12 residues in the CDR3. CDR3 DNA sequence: TGTGCCAGCAGTCAAAGGGAGGAAAAACTGTTTTTT. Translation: CASSQREEKLFF.

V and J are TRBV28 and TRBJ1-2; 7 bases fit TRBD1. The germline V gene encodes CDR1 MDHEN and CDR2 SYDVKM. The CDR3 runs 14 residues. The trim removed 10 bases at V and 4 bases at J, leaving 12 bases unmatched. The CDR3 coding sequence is TGTGCCATTCCTTCCCCGGGACAGTTCTATGGCTACACCTTC. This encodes CAIPSPGQFYGYTF.

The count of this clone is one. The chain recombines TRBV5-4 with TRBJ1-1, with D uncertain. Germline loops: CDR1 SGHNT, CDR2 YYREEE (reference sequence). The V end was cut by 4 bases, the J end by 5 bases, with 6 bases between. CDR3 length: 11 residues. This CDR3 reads CASSTTTEAFF. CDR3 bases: TGTGCCAGCAGCACTACGACTGAAGCTTTCTTT.

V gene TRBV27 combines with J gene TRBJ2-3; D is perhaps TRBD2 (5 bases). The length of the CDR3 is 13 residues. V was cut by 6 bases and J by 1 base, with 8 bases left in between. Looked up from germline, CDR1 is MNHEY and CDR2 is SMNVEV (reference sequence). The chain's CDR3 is CASRRTGTDTQYF. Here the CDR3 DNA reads TGTGCCAGCAGGCGGACTGGCACAGATACGCAGTATTTT.

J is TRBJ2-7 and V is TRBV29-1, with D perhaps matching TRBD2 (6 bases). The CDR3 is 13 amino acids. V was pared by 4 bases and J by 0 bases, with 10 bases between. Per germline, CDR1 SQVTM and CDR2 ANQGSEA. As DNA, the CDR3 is TGCAGCGTTGCCCGGACTATCTCCTACGAGCAGTACTTC. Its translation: CSVARTISYEQYF.

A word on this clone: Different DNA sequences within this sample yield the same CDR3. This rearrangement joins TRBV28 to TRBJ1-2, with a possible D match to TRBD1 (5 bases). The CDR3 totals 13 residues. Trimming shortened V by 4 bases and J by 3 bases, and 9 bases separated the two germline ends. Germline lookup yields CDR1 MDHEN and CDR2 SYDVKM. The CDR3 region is CASSSGGHYGYTF. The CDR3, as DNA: TGTGCCAGCAGTTCCGGGGGACACTATGGCTACACCTTC.

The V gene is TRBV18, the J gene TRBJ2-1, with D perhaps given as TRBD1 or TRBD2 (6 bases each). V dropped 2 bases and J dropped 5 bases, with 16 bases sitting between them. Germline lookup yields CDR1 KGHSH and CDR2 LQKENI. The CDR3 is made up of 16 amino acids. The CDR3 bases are TGTGCCAGCTCACCAAGCATGGGGGGCTTCAACAATGAGCAGTTCTTC. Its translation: CASSPSMGGFNNEQFF.

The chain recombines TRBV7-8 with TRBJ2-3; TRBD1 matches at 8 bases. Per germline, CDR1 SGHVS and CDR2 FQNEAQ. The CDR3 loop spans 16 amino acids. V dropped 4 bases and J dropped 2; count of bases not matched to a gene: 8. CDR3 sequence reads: CASSSYRDRFTDTQYF. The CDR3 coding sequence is TGTGCCAGCAGCTCCTATCGGGACAGGTTCACAGATACGCAGTATTTT.

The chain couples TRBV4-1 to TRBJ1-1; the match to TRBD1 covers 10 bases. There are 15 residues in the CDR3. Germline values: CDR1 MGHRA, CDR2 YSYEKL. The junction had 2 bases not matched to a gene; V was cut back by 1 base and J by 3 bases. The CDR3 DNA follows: TGCGCCAGCAGCCAAGGGGACAGGGGCTACACTGAAGCTTTCTTT. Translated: CASSQGDRGYTEAFF.

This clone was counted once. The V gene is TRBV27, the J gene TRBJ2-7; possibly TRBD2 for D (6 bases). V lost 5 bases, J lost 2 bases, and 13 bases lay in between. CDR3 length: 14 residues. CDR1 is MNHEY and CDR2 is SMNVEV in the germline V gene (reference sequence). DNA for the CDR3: TGTGCCAGCAGTCCCCTGGGGGGAGCCTACGAGCAGTACTTC. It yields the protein CASSPLGGAYEQYF.

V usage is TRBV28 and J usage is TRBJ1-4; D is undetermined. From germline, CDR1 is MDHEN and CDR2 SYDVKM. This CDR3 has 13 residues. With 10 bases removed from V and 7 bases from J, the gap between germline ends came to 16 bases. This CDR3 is CAIGQGNSEKLFF. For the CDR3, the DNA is TGTGCCATCGGGCAAGGAAACAGTGAAAAACTGTTTTTT.

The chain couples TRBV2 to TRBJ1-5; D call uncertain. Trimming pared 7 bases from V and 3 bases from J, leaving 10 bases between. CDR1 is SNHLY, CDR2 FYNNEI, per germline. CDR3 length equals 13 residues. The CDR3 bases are TGTGCCAGCAACGCAGATTACAATCAGCCCCAGCATTTT. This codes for CASNADYNQPQHF.

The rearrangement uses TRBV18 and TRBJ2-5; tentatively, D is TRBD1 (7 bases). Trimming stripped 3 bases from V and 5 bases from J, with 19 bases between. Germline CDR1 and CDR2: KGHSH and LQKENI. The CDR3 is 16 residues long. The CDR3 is CASSPGTAGGMETQYF. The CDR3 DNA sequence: TGTGCCAGCTCACCTGGGACAGCCGGGGGTATGGAGACCCAGTACTTC.